This T cell receptor beta chain was recovered during a study of T-cell memory formation after mild COVID-19. Whole-study context: TCR clusters largely stayed donor specific. Regarding the study as a whole: Whether day 37 second-wave clones are SARS-CoV-2-specific was not confirmed. That cross-reactive memory joined was suggested by some responding clones appearing in pre-infection memory. CD4+ bias marked clones expanding day 15 to 37, unlike balanced contracting clones.

The CDR3 spans 15 residues. Germline CDR1 reads SGHRS; CDR2 reads YFSETQ. V shed 2 bases and J shed 4 bases, with 15 bases lying between them. Each CDR3 protein gets one entry after TCRdb re-called the 5' RACE reads with MiXCR. The sample carries tens of thousands of distinct CDR3 sequences, around 10% recorded once. In this sample, this clonotype turned up many times. Its cognate antigen is unknown. The rearrangement joins TRBV5-1 to TRBJ1-1, with D uncertain. Sequencing was done on a sample of PBMCs or a T cell subset sorted from them (not recorded which). The receptor comes from a man between 18 and 29 years old who had mild COVID-19 (a few samples of this study predate the infection). Cell type and time point are not known. CDR3 residues: CASSLGPEGGTEAFF. The CDR3 DNA is TGCGCCAGCAGCTTAGGGCCGGAGGGTGGCACTGAAGCTTTCTTT.